This T cell receptor (beta chain) derives from a study of PD-1 blockade in classical Hodgkin lymphoma. The CDR3 extends over 18 amino acids. Germline CDR1 reads SGHVS; CDR2 reads FQNEAQ. Trimming left V 2 bases short and J 1 base short, with 18 bases between. Study outcomes and limitations: At baseline, newly diagnosed patients reportedly showed less TCR diversity than healthy donors.

Each patient's relapse followed autologous stem cell transplantation, and brentuximab vedotin exposure varied. Concerning this clone itself: The antigen remains unidentified.

Method: immunoSEQ multiplex PCR; TCRdb's copy keeps in-frame clones and lacks some. The sample comprises nearly 60,000 clones, approximately 89% of which are singletons, and under 11% rests with the top ten. The sample was peripheral blood mononuclear cells (PBMCs), taken before the second cycle of nivolumab. This chain connects TRBV7-8 to TRBJ2-1, with a weak D call TRBD2 (5 bases). The receptor was derived from a human donor with classical Hodgkin lymphoma. This chain's CDR3 is CASSLRTGYVKSYNEQFF. The CDR3, as DNA: TGTGCCAGCAGCTTAAGGACTGGGTACGTAAAATCCTACAATGAGCAGTTCTTC.